The rows below give T cell receptor beta chains drawn from one sample of a study of T cells in Graves' hyperthyroidism and ophthalmopathy. TCRdb recomputed calls from the multiplex PCR reads with MiXCR, one row per CDR3 protein. The repertoire holds about 520,000 distinct CDR3 sequences, around 20% seen once, with around a quarter in the top ten. The specimen sequenced was blood. The receptors stem from a man between 18 and 35 years old with Graves' hyperthyroidism. Each CDR3 is given with its conserved first and last residue. A D gene is named only where the DNA matches it firmly. Where a row states a size, it is once, few, many or the class of an expanded clone; other rows omit it.

d_call j_call v_call clone_size cdr3_nt cdr3_aa
TRBD1 TRBJ2-7 TRBV6-1 - TGTGCCAGCACCCGACAGGGTTACGAGCAGTACTTC CASTRQGYEQYF
- TRBJ1-1 TRBV6-2/TRBV6-3 few TGTGCCAGCAGTTACTCCCACTTCCGGGACCGCCGAATTTACACTGAAGCTTTCTTT CASSYSHFRDRRIYTEAFF
- TRBJ2-7 TRBV12-3/TRBV12-4 - TGTGCCAGCAGTTTAGGTACAGGGAAGGACGAGCAGTACTTC CASSLGTGKDEQYF
TRBD1 TRBJ2-7 TRBV10-2 many TGCGCCAGCCGACAGGGGAATTATGATAGCCTCGAGCAGTACTTC CASRQGNYDSLEQYF
- TRBJ1-3 TRBV28 many TGTGCCAGCACCTCGCCCGGAAACACCATATATTTT CASTSPGNTIYF
- TRBJ1-5 TRBV12-3/TRBV12-4 many TGTGCCAGCAGTTTGCCTTCGACAGATCAGCCCCAGCATTTT CASSLPSTDQPQHF
TRBD1 TRBJ1-6 TRBV11-2 many TGTGCCAGCAGTCTACAGGGGACGAATTCACCCCTCCACTTT CASSLQGTNSPLHF
TRBD1 TRBJ2-7 TRBV2 many TGTGCCAGCAGTAGACAGGGGGCAATCTACGAGCAGTACTTC CASSRQGAIYEQYF
- TRBJ1-3 TRBV27 few TGTGCCAGAAATGGGGGGTTCTCTGGAAACACCATATATTTT CARNGGFSGNTIYF
TRBD1 TRBJ2-7 TRBV4-1 many TGCGCCAGCAGCCAAGGTGACAGGGCCGGCTACGAGCAGTACTTC CASSQGDRAGYEQYF
TRBD1 TRBJ1-2 TRBV10-3 - TGTGCCATCAGGGAGGACAGGGGGAACTATGGCTACACCTTC CAIREDRGNYGYTF
- TRBJ2-7 TRBV12-3/TRBV12-4 many TGTGCCAGCAGTCCGCGGCGGGGAGGCGAGCAGTACTTC CASSPRRGGEQYF
- TRBJ1-5 TRBV5-1 - TGCGTCAGCAGCTTGGGTACGGGGGCTAGCAATCAGCCCCAGCATTTT CVSSLGTGASNQPQHF
TRBD1 TRBJ1-5 TRBV6-1 many TGTGCCAGCCGCGGGACAGGGGGCAATCAGCCCCAGCATTTT CASRGTGGNQPQHF
- TRBJ1-5 TRBV19 - TGTGCCAGTATGGGAAGGAGCAATCAGCCCCAGCATTTT CASMGRSNQPQHF
- TRBJ1-2 TRBV20-1 - TGCAGTGCTAGGGCACCGGCTTATGGCTACACCTTC CSARAPAYGYTF
- TRBJ2-7 TRBV11-2 - TGTGCCAGCCAGGACGGGGATTCCTACGAGCAGTACTTC CASQDGDSYEQYF
TRBD1 TRBJ1-5 TRBV20-1 - TGCAGTGCTAGATGGCCCTTAGGGGGCCTCCATAGCAATCAGCCCCAGCATTTT CSARWPLGGLHSNQPQHF
TRBD1 TRBJ1-5 TRBV20-1 many TGCAGTGCTAGGGGCGACAGGGGAGTAAATCAGCCCCAGCATTTT CSARGDRGVNQPQHF
- TRBJ1-3 TRBV20-1 many TGCAGTGCTAGAGATCCAAGCTCTGGAAACACCATATATTTT CSARDPSSGNTIYF
TRBD1 TRBJ1-2 TRBV3-1 once TGTGCCAGCAGCCTCACAGGGGGGACGAGCTATGGCTACACCTTC CASSLTGGTSYGYTF
TRBD2 TRBJ2-7 TRBV28 many TGTGCCAGCAGTCCCCCGGGGGGGTTGCTCTACGAGCAGTACTTC CASSPPGGLLYEQYF
TRBD2 TRBJ2-5 TRBV5-4 many TGTGCCAGCAGCCGCACGGGGGGGAAAGAGACCCAGTACTTC CASSRTGGKETQYF
- TRBJ2-7 TRBV24-1 many TGTGCCACCAGTGTGGGGGGCGGCGAGCAGTACTTC CATSVGGGEQYF
TRBD2 TRBJ2-7 TRBV5-4 many TGTGCCAGCAGCTTAGGCGGGGGGCACTCCTACGAGCAGTACTTC CASSLGGGHSYEQYF
- TRBJ2-5 TRBV18 - TGTGCCAGCTCACCATTCGGGCAAGAGACCCAGTACTTC CASSPFGQETQYF
- TRBJ1-2 TRBV6-1 many TGTGCCAGCAGTGATAACACGCTTTTCTATGGCTACACCTTC CASSDNTLFYGYTF
TRBD1 TRBJ1-2 TRBV19 few TGTGCCAGTAGGCATAACAGGGGTGGCTACACCTTC CASRHNRGGYTF
TRBD1 TRBJ1-6 TRBV30 many TGTGCCTGGAGTTTGGTGAAAGGGGGCAATTCACCCCTCCACTTT CAWSLVKGGNSPLHF
TRBD1 TRBJ1-2 TRBV2 many TGTGCCAGCAGTCTCAAGCGACAGGGAGACTATGGCTACACCTTC CASSLKRQGDYGYTF
- TRBJ1-1 TRBV11-2 many TGTGCCAGCAGCTTAACCCCTCAGGGCATGAACACTGAAGCTTTCTTT CASSLTPQGMNTEAFF
TRBD1 TRBJ1-5 TRBV7-2 few TGTGCCAGCAGCTCCGAGAGGTTTAAACAGGGGAGGGTTTGGCAGCCCCAGCATTTT CASSSERFKQGRVWQPQHF
- TRBJ1-2 TRBV20-1 many TGCAGTGCTAGAGAGTCGGGTCCCGGGACGGCCTATGGCTACACCTTC CSARESGPGTAYGYTF